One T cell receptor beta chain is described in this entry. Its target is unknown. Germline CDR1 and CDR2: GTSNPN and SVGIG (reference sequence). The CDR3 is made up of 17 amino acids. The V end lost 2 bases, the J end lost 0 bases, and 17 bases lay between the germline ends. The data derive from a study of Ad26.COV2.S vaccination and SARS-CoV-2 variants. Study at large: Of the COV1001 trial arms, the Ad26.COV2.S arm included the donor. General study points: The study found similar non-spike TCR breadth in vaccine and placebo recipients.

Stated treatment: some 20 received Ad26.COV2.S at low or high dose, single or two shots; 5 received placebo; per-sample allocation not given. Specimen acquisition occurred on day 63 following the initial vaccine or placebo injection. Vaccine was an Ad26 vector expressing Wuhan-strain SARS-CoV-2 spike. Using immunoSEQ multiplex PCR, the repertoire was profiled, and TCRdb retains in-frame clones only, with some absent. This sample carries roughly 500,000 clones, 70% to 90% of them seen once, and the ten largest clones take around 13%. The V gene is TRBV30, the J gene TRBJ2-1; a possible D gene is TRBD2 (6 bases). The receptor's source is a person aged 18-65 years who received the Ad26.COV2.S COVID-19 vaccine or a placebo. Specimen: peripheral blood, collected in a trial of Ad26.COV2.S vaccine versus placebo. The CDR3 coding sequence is TGTGCCTGGAGTAACCCCGGAGGGCATAGCTCCTACAATGAGCAGTTCTTC. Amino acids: CAWSNPGGHSSYNEQFF.